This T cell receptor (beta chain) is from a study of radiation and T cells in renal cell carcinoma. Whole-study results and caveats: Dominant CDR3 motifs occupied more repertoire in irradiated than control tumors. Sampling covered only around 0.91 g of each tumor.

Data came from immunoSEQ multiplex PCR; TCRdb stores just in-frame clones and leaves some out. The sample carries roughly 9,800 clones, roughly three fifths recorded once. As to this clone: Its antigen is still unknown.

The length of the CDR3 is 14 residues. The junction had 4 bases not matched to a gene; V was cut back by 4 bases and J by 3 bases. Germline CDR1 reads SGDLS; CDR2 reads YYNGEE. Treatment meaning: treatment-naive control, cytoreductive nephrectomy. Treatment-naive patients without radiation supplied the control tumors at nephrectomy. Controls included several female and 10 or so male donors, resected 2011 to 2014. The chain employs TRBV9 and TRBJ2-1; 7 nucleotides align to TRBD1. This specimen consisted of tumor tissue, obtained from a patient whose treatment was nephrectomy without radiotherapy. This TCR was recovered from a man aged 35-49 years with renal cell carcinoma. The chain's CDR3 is CASSPRDSYNEQFF. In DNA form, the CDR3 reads TGTGCCAGCAGCCCAAGGGACAGCTACAATGAGCAGTTCTTC. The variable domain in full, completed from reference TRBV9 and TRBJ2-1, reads DSGVTQTPKHLITATGQRVTLRCSPRSGDLSVYWYQQSLDQGLQFLIQYYNGEERAKGNILERFSAQQFPDLHSELNLSSLELGDSALYFCASSPRDSYNEQFFGPGTRLTVL.